This entry lists 30 T cell receptor beta chains sequenced from one sample in a study of cytomegalovirus exposure and HLA in healthy donors. The PCR was carried out with 60 Vbeta primers and 13 Jbeta primers. The method was immunoSEQ multiplex PCR; TCRdb's version includes in-frame clones alone and lacks a portion of them. Here the sample spans 160,000 or so clones, around four fifths being singletons. Sequenced material: PBMCs. Receptor source: a man aged 25 to 40 in good health and CMV-seronegative.

V and J are TRBV7-2 and TRBJ1-3; weak D call: TRBD1 (5 bases). There are 17 residues in the CDR3. Germline lookup yields CDR1 SGHTA and CDR2 FQGNSA. V lost 3 bases and J lost 0, with 15 bases in between. The CDR3 protein is CASSFGGTRDSGNTIYF. The CDR3 bases are TGTGCCAGCAGCTTTGGGGGGACCAGGGACTCTGGAAACACCATATATTTT.

V usage is TRBV28 and J usage is TRBJ2-1; 7 bases are shared with TRBD2. The CDR3 covers 16 residues. V trimming: 2 bases; J trimming: 3 bases; junction bases outside the gene matches: 7. Germline V gene sequence: CDR1 MDHEN, CDR2 SYDVKM. The CDR3 DNA reads as TGTGCCAGCAGTTTAGGTGGAATAGCGGGCTACAATGAGCAGTTCTTC. Translated: CASSLGGIAGYNEQFF.

This chain connects TRBV27 to TRBJ2-2; 10 bases agree with TRBD2. Germline trimming cut 3 bases from V and 6 bases from J; bases unmatched to any gene: 10. The germline V gene encodes CDR1 MNHEY and CDR2 SMNVEV (reference sequence). The CDR3 has 17 residues. CDR3 loop: CASSFRLAGIRAGELFF. CDR3 DNA: TGTGCCAGCAGTTTCCGACTAGCGGGCATTAGGGCCGGGGAGCTGTTTTTT.

The chain links TRBV6-1 to TRBJ2-1, with 7 bases that match TRBD2. This CDR3 is 16 amino acids long. With V trimmed by 2 bases and J by 3 bases, 7 bases remained unmatched. Germline CDR1 reads MNHNS; CDR2 reads SASEGT. CDR3 residues: CASSESASGGYNEQFF. The CDR3, as DNA: TGTGCCAGCAGTGAATCAGCTAGCGGAGGCTACAATGAGCAGTTCTTC.

The J gene is TRBJ1-4, the V gene TRBV28, with a possible D match to TRBD1 (6 bases). The V end lost 1 base, the J end lost 5 bases, and 11 bases lay between the germline ends. CDR3 size: 15 residues. Germline CDR1 MDHEN, CDR2 SYDVKM. Here the CDR3 DNA reads TGTGCCAGCAGTTTATCGGGGACACCGAATGAAAAACTGTTTTTT. It codes for CASSLSGTPNEKLFF.

V and J are TRBV13 and TRBJ2-3; possible D gene TRBD2, 7 bases. Germline V CDR1 and CDR2: PRHDT, FYEKMQ (reference sequence). This CDR3 is 17 amino acids long. V was pared by 5 bases and J by 1 base, with 19 bases between. CDR3: CASSTLSTGRGTDTQYF. The CDR3 coding sequence is TGTGCCAGCAGCACATTATCCACAGGGAGGGGCACAGATACGCAGTATTTT.

The chain has TRBV13 and TRBJ2-5; TRBD1 agrees at 8 bases. V lost 6 bases to trimming and J lost 5 bases; unmatched junction nucleotides: 8. CDR1 and CDR2 (germline): PRHDT, FYEKMQ (reference sequence). The length of the CDR3 is 14 residues. CDR3 loop: CASRGGQGSETQYF. CDR3 bases: TGTGCCAGCAGGGGAGGACAGGGCAGTGAGACCCAGTACTTC.

V and J are TRBV18 and TRBJ2-3; perhaps TRBD1 as D (6 bases). The ends were cut back, 3 bases at V and 2 bases at J, with 9 bases in the middle. Germline V lookup: CDR1 KGHSH, CDR2 LQKENI. The CDR3 extends over 14 amino acids. The CDR3 DNA follows: TGTGCCAGCTCACCGAAGGGGGACACAGATACGCAGTATTTT. It encodes CASSPKGDTDTQYF.

This chain links TRBV9 with TRBJ1-2; 9 bases map to TRBD1. This CDR3 spans 16 amino acids. Germline V gene data show CDR1 as SGDLS and CDR2 as YYNGEE. V dropped 1 base and J dropped 2; count of bases not matched to a gene: 6. The CDR3 region is CASSVHRDRVNYGYTF. CDR3 sequence (DNA): TGTGCCAGCAGCGTACACCGGGACAGGGTCAACTATGGCTACACCTTC.

The V call is TRBV5-1, the J call TRBJ2-3; 8 positions match TRBD2. J gave up 2 bases and V 4 bases, and 9 bases lay outside the gene matches. The CDR3 covers 16 residues. Germline V gene sequence: CDR1 SGHRS, CDR2 YFSETQ. CDR3 nucleotides: TGCGCCAGCAGCGGAGGGCAGCGGGAGTCCACAGATACGCAGTATTTT. It translates to CASSGGQRESTDTQYF.

This clone was detected once. V and J are TRBV11-2 and TRBJ1-1; maybe TRBD1 (5 bases). Germline CDR1 and CDR2: SGHAT and FQNNGV. The CDR3 has 13 residues. V was pared by 3 bases and J by 4 bases, with 9 bases between. This CDR3 reads CASSFRASTEAFF. The CDR3, as DNA: TGTGCCAGCAGCTTCAGGGCGAGCACTGAAGCTTTCTTT.

This clone appeared a few times. The chain is built from TRBV7-6 and TRBJ1-1, with no clear D. The CDR3 totals 14 residues. The V gene lost 5 bases and the J gene lost 0 bases, with 10 bases spanning the gap. Germline lookup yields CDR1 SGHVS and CDR2 FNYEAQ. The CDR3 nucleotides are TGTGCCAGCAGCCAGAGGAGCGTGAACACTGAAGCTTTCTTT. Amino acid sequence: CASSQRSVNTEAFF.

The J gene is TRBJ2-4, the V gene TRBV7-2; TRBD1 aligns across 7 bases. The V and J ends lost 5 bases and 11 bases, in that order; junction bases with no gene match: 6. CDR3 size: 12 residues. Germline V gives CDR1 SGHTA, CDR2 FQGNSA. The chain's CDR3 is CASSSDRAVQYF. The DNA for the CDR3 is TGTGCCAGCAGCAGTGACAGGGCGGTTCAGTACTTC.

J is TRBJ2-7 and V is TRBV19, with a tentative D call TRBD1 (5 bases). The CDR3 runs to 14 residues. V was cut by 1 base and J by 1 base, with 8 bases left in between. In germline, CDR1 is LNHDA, CDR2 SQIVND (reference sequence). CDR3 nucleotide sequence: TGTGCCAGTAGTATAGCAGGGAAATCCTACGAGCAGTACTTC. Its translation is CASSIAGKSYEQYF.

The CDR3 protein is CASSLLNSLRGNEQFF. Here the CDR3 DNA reads TGTGCCAGCAGCTTACTAAACAGTCTTCGGGGCAATGAGCAGTTCTTC. This chain links TRBV7-9 with TRBJ2-1; D might be TRBD2 (5 bases). CDR1 SEHNR and CDR2 FQNEAQ come from the germline V gene (reference sequence). This CDR3 contains 16 residues. The ends were cut back, 2 bases at V and 6 bases at J, with 17 bases in the middle.

The V and J genes are TRBV15 and TRBJ2-7; D may be TRBD1 (5 bases). The CDR3 has 15 amino acids. CDR1 LNHNV and CDR2 YYDKDF come from the germline V gene (reference sequence). Between the trimmed V and J ends, which lost 3 bases and 0 bases, there was a span of 12 bases. For the CDR3, the DNA is TGTGCCACCAGCAGTGTTGACAGTTTCTCCTACGAGCAGTACTTC. It yields the protein CATSSVDSFSYEQYF.

V and J are TRBV28 and TRBJ1-1, with D possibly being TRBD1 (5 bases). Germline assignment: CDR1 MDHEN and CDR2 SYDVKM. The CDR3 sequence is 13 residues long. Trimming pared 5 bases from V and 4 bases from J, leaving 11 bases between. CDR3 nucleotide sequence: TGTGCCAGCAGTCCACCCCAGGGCACTGAAGCTTTCTTT. This encodes CASSPPQGTEAFF.

This chain uses TRBV27 with TRBJ2-7, with D tentatively TRBD1 (6 bases). The CDR3 covers 14 residues. The germline V and J ends were trimmed by 7 bases and 6 bases, with 19 bases remaining between them. Germline CDR1 is MNHEY and CDR2 is SMNVEV (reference sequence). The CDR3 region is CASMGTRLSGEQYF. DNA for the CDR3: TGTGCCAGCATGGGGACAAGGTTGTCCGGCGAGCAGTACTTC.

The V call is TRBV7-9, the J call TRBJ2-1, with 7 bases matching TRBD2. Germline values: CDR1 SEHNR, CDR2 FQNEAQ (reference sequence). The V and J ends lost 8 bases and 2 bases, in that order; junction bases with no gene match: 6. The CDR3 covers 14 residues. The DNA of the CDR3 is TGTGCCAGCCTACCGGGGGGAGCCTACAATGAGCAGTTCTTC. This gives the protein CASLPGGAYNEQFF. The variable domain in full, completed from reference TRBV7-9 and TRBJ2-1, reads DTGVSQNPRHKITKRGQNVTFRCDPISEHNRLYWYRQTLGQGPEFLTYFQNEAQLEKSRLLSDRFSAERPKGSFSTLEIQRTEQGDSAMYLCASLPGGAYNEQFFGPGTRLTVL.

J is TRBJ2-1 and V is TRBV5-5; 12 bases line up with TRBD2. Looked up from germline, CDR1 is SGHKS and CDR2 is YYEKEE (reference sequence). The CDR3 loop spans 15 amino acids. Unmatched junction bases numbered 2, after V lost 0 bases and J lost 7 bases. The CDR3, as DNA: TGTGCCAGCAGCTTGGGGACTAGCGGGGTAAATGAGCAGTTCTTC. This translates into CASSLGTSGVNEQFF.

The gene calls are TRBV14 and TRBJ2-2; D unclear. V lost 4 bases and J lost 3, with 9 bases in between. The CDR3 is 14 amino acids. Germline CDR1 reads SGHDN; CDR2 reads FVKESK. Here the CDR3 reads CASSPPFYTGELFF. The CDR3 DNA is TGTGCCAGCAGCCCCCCTTTCTACACCGGGGAGCTGTTTTTT.

The V gene is TRBV10-3, the J gene TRBJ1-5; possibly TRBD1 for D (6 bases). Trimming removed 6 bases at V and 7 bases at J, with 19 bases between. The CDR3 loop spans 15 amino acids. Germline V gene sequence: CDR1 ENHRY, CDR2 SYGVKD. CDR3 loop: CAISQTGPEGQPQHF. The CDR3 nucleotides read TGTGCCATCAGCCAGACAGGCCCAGAGGGGCAGCCCCAGCATTTT.

The rearrangement joins TRBV18 to TRBJ2-7; D perhaps matches TRBD1 (7 bases). The CDR3 totals 16 residues. Trimming took 5 bases from V and 4 from J, leaving 21 bases between them. Germline CDR1 KGHSH, CDR2 LQKENI. CDR3 protein: CASSSRPRGDGYEQYF. DNA for the CDR3: TGTGCCAGCTCATCTCGCCCCAGGGGGGACGGTTACGAGCAGTACTTC.

This clone was detected only a few times. The chain links TRBV5-1 to TRBJ1-1, with D possibly matching TRBD1 (5 bases). The germline V gene encodes CDR1 SGHRS and CDR2 YFSETQ. The V and J ends lost 3 bases and 4 bases respectively, with 13 bases between them. The CDR3 is 14 residues long. The CDR3 region is CASSSGGTGTEAFF. The DNA for the CDR3 is TGCGCCAGCAGCTCGGGGGGGACTGGCACTGAAGCTTTCTTT.

Only a few counts were recorded for this clone. The chain carries TRBV9 and TRBJ1-1; D is undetermined. The CDR3 runs to 14 residues. Germline V CDR1 and CDR2: SGDLS, YYNGEE. Trimming left V 6 bases short and J 4 bases short, with 16 bases between. The CDR3 bases are TGTGCCAGCAACCAATTTGGAGTCGGCACTGAAGCTTTCTTT. Amino acid sequence: CASNQFGVGTEAFF.

The chain employs TRBV28 and TRBJ2-1; TRBD2 agrees at 7 bases. The CDR3 extends over 15 amino acids. Trimming removed 8 bases from V and 5 bases from J; junction bases left unmatched: 12. Germline loops: CDR1 MDHEN, CDR2 SYDVKM. In DNA, the CDR3 is TGTGCCAGCTCAGCGGGGCTAGCGCAAAACAATGAGCAGTTCTTC. Translated, it gives CASSAGLAQNNEQFF. Using reference TRBV28 and TRBJ2-1 for the parts outside the CDR3, the full variable domain is DVKVTQSSRYLVKRTGEKVFLECVQDMDHENMFWYRQDPGLGLRLIYFSYDVKMKEKGDIPEGYSVSREKKERFSLILESASTNQTSMYLCASSAGLAQNNEQFFGPGTRLTVL.

In DNA, the CDR3 is TGTGCCAGCAGTCCGACAGAGTTCTACGAGCAGTACTTC. Residues: CASSPTEFYEQYF. The gene calls are TRBV28 and TRBJ2-7; maybe TRBD1 (5 bases). The germline V gene has CDR1 MDHEN and CDR2 SYDVKM. The CDR3 is 13 residues long. Trimming stripped 5 bases from V and 3 bases from J, with 11 bases between.

This chain connects TRBV6-6 to TRBJ2-1; TRBD1 might be the D (6 bases). This CDR3 contains 14 residues. Trimming stripped 2 bases from V and 5 bases from J, with 10 bases between. CDR1 is MNHNY, CDR2 SVGAGI, per germline (reference sequence). The CDR3 is CASSYVGTNNEQFF. Here the CDR3 DNA reads TGTGCCAGCAGTTACGTGGGGACAAACAATGAGCAGTTCTTC.

This clone was seen a single time. The chain employs TRBV27 and TRBJ2-7, with TRBD2 matching 13 bases. This CDR3 has 18 residues. V lost 6 bases, J lost 7 bases, and 18 bases stayed unmatched. CDR1 and CDR2 from the germline V gene are MNHEY and SMNVEV (reference sequence). The CDR3 here is CASRPDGTSGTARREQYF. The DNA of the CDR3 is TGTGCCAGCAGACCTGATGGGACTAGCGGGACGGCGAGAAGGGAGCAGTACTTC.

The gene calls are TRBV6-5 and TRBJ2-6; 7 bases agree with TRBD2. Germline V gene lookup returns CDR1 MNHEY and CDR2 SVGAGI. This CDR3 has 14 amino acids. V was clipped by 8 bases and J by 0 bases; unmatched bases: 1. CDR3 residues: CASGTISGANVLTF. CDR3 bases: TGTGCCAGCGGGACTATCTCTGGGGCCAACGTCCTGACTTTC.